The 21 T cell receptor beta chains presented below share a single source sample, sequenced in a study of shared clonotypes between healthy human individuals. Assay used: immunoSEQ multiplex PCR; TCRdb lists only in-frame clones, some missing. The sample lists about 520,000 clones, about 72% occurring once. The sequenced sample was PBMCs. The receptors here all came from a woman aged 40 to 50 in good health. Some clones in this sample may be carry-over from other donors' samples.

J is TRBJ2-1 and V is TRBV28; 7 bases map to TRBD2. V lost 5 bases and J lost 1; bases outside the gene matches: 5. CDR3 size: 15 residues. Germline CDR1 is MDHEN and CDR2 is SYDVKM. For the CDR3, the DNA is TGTGCCAGCAGTCCCCGGCGGGGGTCCTACAATGAGCAGTTCTTC. Amino acid sequence: CASSPRRGSYNEQFF.

The V and J genes are TRBV28 and TRBJ2-7; 8 nucleotides line up with TRBD1. This CDR3 spans 15 amino acids. V dropped 6 bases and J dropped 1; count of bases not matched to a gene: 8. Per the germline V gene, CDR1 is MDHEN and CDR2 is SYDVKM. The CDR3 DNA reads TGTGCCAGCAGACCCTGGGACAGGTTATCCTACGAGCAGTACTTC. As protein: CASRPWDRLSYEQYF.

This clone was picked up many times. The chain employs TRBV6-6 and TRBJ1-5; D may be TRBD1 (6 bases). The CDR3 has 13 residues. Germline CDR1 and CDR2: MNHNY and SVGAGI (reference sequence). The ends were cut back, 4 bases at V and 4 bases at J, with 8 bases in the middle. The CDR3: CASSWGANQPQHF. The CDR3, as DNA: TGTGCCAGCAGTTGGGGGGCTAATCAGCCCCAGCATTTT.

This chain connects TRBV7-2 to TRBJ2-1, with unresolved D. V gave up 4 bases and J gave up 8 bases, with 15 bases separating them. The CDR3 totals 14 residues. Germline V gene sequence: CDR1 SGHTA, CDR2 FQGNSA. In nucleotides, the CDR3 is TGTGCCAGCAGCTCCCGAGCCTTAGGCGATGAGCAGTTCTTC. Translated: CASSSRALGDEQFF.

A few counts support this clone. This sequence joins TRBV7-8 and TRBJ2-1; possibly TRBD2 for D (6 bases). Trimming left V 5 bases short and J 4 bases short, with 18 bases between. This CDR3 contains 16 residues. Germline values: CDR1 SGHVS, CDR2 FQNEAQ. The CDR3 DNA follows: TGTGCCAGCAGCCCCCAGCGGGCGGGATTTTACAATGAGCAGTTCTTC. This translates into CASSPQRAGFYNEQFF.

V usage is TRBV6-1 and J usage is TRBJ2-1; 10 nucleotides line up with TRBD2. V lost 6 bases, J lost 6 bases, and 5 bases stayed unmatched. There are 14 residues in the CDR3. Germline loops: CDR1 MNHNS, CDR2 SASEGT. The CDR3 loop is CASRSSGGINEQFF. In nucleotides, the CDR3 is TGTGCCAGCAGGTCTAGCGGGGGAATCAATGAGCAGTTCTTC.

The chain has TRBV7-8 and TRBJ2-7; no clear D gene. Germline lookup yields CDR1 SGHVS and CDR2 FQNEAQ. The CDR3 sequence is 12 residues long. The V end was cut by 2 bases, the J end by 5 bases, with 7 bases between. The CDR3: CASSLIQDEQYF. CDR3 nucleotides: TGTGCCAGCAGCTTAATTCAAGACGAGCAGTACTTC.

As to this clone: Only one base separates this from a far larger clonotype, so it likely reflects a read error. The identical CDR3 is also encoded by other nucleotide sequences in the sample. The gene calls are TRBV5-1 and TRBJ1-2, with 8 bases that match TRBD1. Germline CDR1 is SGHRS and CDR2 is YFSETQ. The CDR3 runs to 15 residues. Written as DNA, the CDR3 is TGCGCTAGCAGCTTGGAGGCAGGGGGCTCGGGCGGCTACACCTTC. Translated, it gives CASSLEAGGSGGYTF. Full variable domain (missing parts from reference TRBV5-1 and TRBJ1-2): KAGVTQTPRYLIKTRGQQVTLSCSPISGHRSVSWYQQTPGQGLQFLFEYFSETQRNKGNFPGRFSGRQFSNSRSEMNVSTLELGDSALYLCASSLEAGGSGGYTFGSGTRLTVV.

The rearrangement joins TRBV7-2 to TRBJ2-7; 10 bases match TRBD1. V was clipped by 3 bases and J by 10 bases; unmatched bases: 3. CDR3 length: 12 residues. Germline V gene lookup returns CDR1 SGHTA and CDR2 FQGNSA. The CDR3 sequence is CASSFGTGDQYF. Here the CDR3 DNA reads TGTGCCAGCAGCTTCGGGACAGGGGATCAGTACTTC.

This clone was seen ten or more times. Other DNA sequences from this sample encode an identical CDR3 as well. This chain joins TRBV28 and TRBJ1-5; D is unclear. The germline gives CDR1 MDHEN, CDR2 SYDVKM. V lost 3 bases, J lost 9 bases, and 9 bases lay in between. This CDR3 is built from 12 residues. In DNA, the CDR3 is TGTGCCAGCAGTTTTTCTCTAGGGCCCCAGCATTTT. This codes for CASSFSLGPQHF.

This clone was counted ten times or more. The chain has TRBV19 and TRBJ2-5; 8 bases map to TRBD2. V lost 5 bases to trimming and J lost 3 bases; unmatched junction nucleotides: 5. Germline CDR1 is LNHDA and CDR2 is SQIVND (reference sequence). The CDR3 totals 14 residues. CDR3 residues: CASSPQLAEETQYF. CDR3 nucleotides: TGTGCCAGTAGTCCCCAACTAGCGGAAGAGACCCAGTACTTC.

This clone occurred a few times. The gene calls are TRBV4-1 and TRBJ2-7; 9 bases line up with TRBD2. CDR3 length: 13 amino acids. Looked up from germline, CDR1 is MGHRA and CDR2 is YSYEKL. Germline trimming cut 4 bases from V and 10 bases from J; bases unmatched to any gene: 8. The CDR3 reads CASSLGLASDQYF. CDR3 coding DNA: TGCGCCAGCAGCCTCGGACTAGCGAGTGATCAGTACTTC.

This rearrangement joins TRBV30 to TRBJ2-2; D is ambiguous. The V end lost 0 bases, the J end lost 8 bases, and 13 bases lay between the germline ends. Germline CDR1 and CDR2: GTSNPN and SVGIG (reference sequence). The CDR3 has 14 residues. CDR3 sequence (DNA): TGTGCCTGGAGTGTACTCGTTCAGACTGGGGAGCTGTTTTTT. This sequence encodes CAWSVLVQTGELFF.

This clone was counted between two and nine times. The chain has TRBV4-1 and TRBJ2-3, with 11 bases that match TRBD2. In germline, CDR1 is MGHRA, CDR2 YSYEKL. Germline trimming cut 5 bases from V and 4 bases from J; bases unmatched to any gene: 8. The CDR3 totals 16 residues. CDR3 sequence reads: CASSYEGGLAADTQYF. In DNA form, the CDR3 reads TGCGCCAGCAGCTACGAGGGGGGACTAGCGGCAGATACGCAGTATTTT.

This chain joins TRBV7-2 and TRBJ2-1; TRBD2 agrees at 13 bases. Germline V gene lookup returns CDR1 SGHTA and CDR2 FQGNSA. Unmatched junction bases numbered 14, after V lost 5 bases and J lost 10 bases. This CDR3 comprises 17 residues. The CDR3: CASSPLLGLAGVGEQFF. The CDR3, as DNA: TGTGCCAGCAGCCCTTTGTTAGGACTAGCGGGAGTAGGGGAGCAGTTCTTC.

This clone is a singleton in its sample. The J gene is TRBJ1-5, the V gene TRBV19; TRBD1 is a possible D gene (5 bases). V gave up 9 bases and J gave up 0 bases, with 9 bases separating them. Germline V lookup: CDR1 LNHDA, CDR2 SQIVND (reference sequence). CDR3 length: 13 residues. In nucleotides, the CDR3 is TGTGCCAGCACGACAGATAGCAATCAGCCCCAGCATTTT. Its translation: CASTTDSNQPQHF.

This clone has just a few counts. This chain uses TRBV28 with TRBJ1-2; 8 bases agree with TRBD1. Trimming removed 2 bases from V and 14 bases from J; junction bases left unmatched: 7. The CDR3 consists of 12 residues. The germline V gene encodes CDR1 MDHEN and CDR2 SYDVKM. The CDR3 DNA follows: TGTGCCAGCAGTTTAGCGGGACAGGCGCTAACCTTC. Its protein is CASSLAGQALTF.

The rearrangement joins TRBV5-6 to TRBJ2-3, with 8 bases that match TRBD2. The J segment lost 2 bases and the V segment lost 4 bases, leaving 9 bases of the junction unmatched. The CDR3 runs to 16 residues. In germline, CDR1 is SGHDT, CDR2 YYEEEE. CDR3 residues: CASSTSGTRSTDTQYF. The CDR3 DNA reads TGTGCCAGCAGCACGTCCGGGACTAGGTCCACAGATACGCAGTATTTT.

The chain employs TRBV6-5 and TRBJ2-4; weak D call: TRBD2 (5 bases). CDR3 length: 16 amino acids. Germline V CDR1 and CDR2: MNHEY, SVGAGI. V lost 0 bases, J lost 0 bases, and 9 bases lay in between. CDR3 sequence: CASSYSRVLAKNIQYF. DNA for the CDR3: TGTGCCAGCAGTTACTCGAGGGTTTTAGCCAAAAACATTCAGTACTTC.

The chain employs TRBV7-9 and TRBJ2-5; D remains ambiguous. V was shortened by 7 bases and J by 0 bases, with 9 bases between the two germline ends. CDR3 length: 13 residues. Germline loops: CDR1 SEHNR, CDR2 FQNEAQ (reference sequence). The CDR3 sequence is CASKPRDQETQYF. CDR3 nucleotide sequence: TGTGCCAGCAAACCCCGGGACCAAGAGACCCAGTACTTC. The full variable domain, rest sourced from reference TRBV7-9 and TRBJ2-5, is DTGVSQNPRHKITKRGQNVTFRCDPISEHNRLYWYRQTLGQGPEFLTYFQNEAQLEKSRLLSDRFSAERPKGSFSTLEIQRTEQGDSAMYLCASKPRDQETQYFGPGTRLLVL.

The gene calls are TRBV27 and TRBJ1-3; maybe TRBD1 (6 bases). The ends were cut back, 3 bases at V and 4 bases at J, with 10 bases in the middle. The CDR3 spans 14 residues. CDR1 and CDR2 from the germline V gene are MNHEY and SMNVEV (reference sequence). The CDR3: CASSFRGPGNTIYF. CDR3 DNA sequence: TGTGCCAGCAGTTTCCGGGGGCCGGGAAACACCATATATTTT.